The present T cell receptor (beta chain) was sequenced within a study of cytomegalovirus exposure and HLA in healthy donors. The CDR3 covers 14 residues. Germline CDR1 reads SGHAT; CDR2 reads FQDESV (reference sequence). V lost 8 bases, J lost 7 bases, and 11 bases stayed unmatched. Researchers ran the PCR with 60 Vbeta and 13 Jbeta primers. The assay was immunoSEQ multiplex PCR, and TCRdb's table has in-frame clones only and misses some. The data contain some 200,000 clones, over 65% of them singletons. Sequencing was carried out using PBMCs. The clonotype comes from a young man in good health and CMV-seronegative. The gene calls are TRBV11-1 and TRBJ2-7; TRBD1 matches 10 bases. The CDR3 reads CASARGTGAREQYF. The CDR3, as DNA: TGTGCCAGCGCTCGGGGGACAGGGGCAAGGGAGCAGTACTTC.